This is a list of T cell receptor beta chains from one sample in a study of blood T cell repertoires in COVID-19. Sequenced by immunoSEQ multiplex PCR; TCRdb stores in-frame clones only, minus some. The sample has around 84,000 clones, around 88% seen once. Sequencing was done on a sample of peripheral blood. The receptor set was obtained from a man older than 75 with active or convalescent COVID-19. Both conserved end residues are part of each CDR3. The order of the fields is D gene, clone size, V gene, J gene, CDR3 protein, CDR3 DNA. D genes are given only for firm matches. Some rows have no size entry. The others give once, few or many, or a class for an expanded clone.

NA,few,TRBV29-1,TRBJ1-1,CSVAGRMNTEAFF,TGCAGCGTGGCGGGACGGATGAACACTGAAGCTTTCTTT
TRBD2,NA,TRBV10-3,TRBJ2-3,CAISESQVAGDSDTQYF,TGTGCCATCAGTGAGTCCCAAGTAGCGGGAGATTCGGATACGCAGTATTTT
NA,NA,TRBV7-2,TRBJ1-2,CASSLETGNNYGYTF,TGTGCCAGCAGCCTGGAGACGGGTAATAACTATGGCTACACCTTC
NA,NA,TRBV5-6,TRBJ1-1,CASTTPGIRTEAFF,TGTGCCAGCACCACTCCAGGGATCCGCACTGAAGCTTTCTTT
TRBD2,NA,TRBV7-9,TRBJ2-7,CASSPGLAGPYEQYF,TGTGCCAGCAGCCCCGGACTAGCGGGCCCCTACGAGCAGTACTTC
TRBD2,NA,TRBV3-1/TRBV3-2,TRBJ2-1,CASSQDWLAGGNEQFF,TGTGCCAGCAGCCAAGATTGGCTAGCGGGGGGGAATGAGCAGTTCTTC
NA,NA,TRBV12-3/TRBV12-4,TRBJ1-1,CASSQRLEAFF,TGTGCCAGCAGCCAACGACTGGAAGCTTTCTTT
TRBD1,NA,TRBV14,TRBJ1-5,CANPTGVHTPDQPQHF,TGTGCCAACCCTACAGGGGTCCATACACCCGATCAGCCCCAGCATTTT
NA,few,TRBV21-1,TRBJ2-1,CASSKIRLAGGDNEQFF,TGTGCCAGCAGCAAAATCCGACTAGCGGGAGGTGACAATGAGCAGTTCTTC
NA,NA,TRBV5-4,TRBJ1-5,CASRKLQEYQGPQHF,TGTGCCAGCAGGAAGCTTCAGGAATATCAAGGCCCCCAGCATTTT
TRBD2,NA,TRBV7-9,TRBJ2-7,CASSRTIAGSYEQYF,TGTGCCAGCAGCCGTACAATAGCGGGGTCCTACGAGCAGTACTTC
NA,NA,TRBV6-5,TRBJ1-5,CASSRTGISNQPQHF,TGTGCCAGCAGCCGTACAGGGATTAGCAATCAGCCCCAGCATTTT
NA,NA,TRBV30,TRBJ2-7,CAWSVKGMAYEQYF,TGTGCCTGGAGTGTGAAGGGGATGGCCTACGAGCAGTACTTC
NA,NA,TRBV30,TRBJ1-1,CAWRAAGINTEAFF,TGTGCCTGGAGGGCGGCGGGGATAAACACTGAAGCTTTCTTT
NA,NA,TRBV4-1,TRBJ1-3,CASSQGVVGAGNTIYF,TGCGCCAGCAGCCAAGGGGTCGTCGGAGCTGGAAACACCATATATTTT
NA,NA,TRBV7-8,TRBJ2-7,CASSLAWGGPPRSEQYF,TGTGCCAGCAGCTTAGCATGGGGGGGCCCTCCTAGGAGCGAGCAGTACTTC
NA,once,TRBV19,TRBJ1-6,CASSGAGQGNSPLHF,TGTGCCAGTAGTGGTGCGGGGCAGGGTAATTCACCCCTCCACTTT
TRBD1,once,TRBV7-6,TRBJ2-1,CASSGDRGPEQFF,TGTGCCAGCAGTGGGGACAGGGGTCCTGAGCAGTTCTTC
TRBD1,NA,TRBV5-1,TRBJ1-3,CASSGRPGQGDGNTIYF,TGCGCCAGCAGCGGGCGACCGGGACAGGGGGACGGAAACACCATATATTTT
TRBD1,NA,TRBV19,TRBJ2-3,CASSIESGGQDTQYF,TGTGCCAGTAGTATAGAATCAGGGGGCCAAGATACGCAGTATTTT
TRBD2,NA,TRBV5-1,TRBJ2-3,CASSLSVAGVDTQYF,TGCGCCAGCAGCTTGTCTGTTGCGGGAGTGGATACGCAGTATTTT
TRBD1,NA,TRBV7-9,TRBJ1-1,CASSRTGESTEAFF,TGTGCCAGCAGCAGGACAGGGGAGAGCACTGAAGCTTTCTTT
TRBD2,NA,TRBV7-8,TRBJ2-3,CASSPTSGRATDTQYF,TGTGCCAGCAGCCCAACTAGCGGGAGAGCGACAGATACGCAGTATTTT
NA,NA,TRBV4-2,TRBJ2-3,CASSQSQGSGWDTQYF,TGTGCCAGCAGCCAATCACAGGGATCCGGTTGGGATACGCAGTATTTT
TRBD1,NA,TRBV6-5,TRBJ2-7,CASSYISVQGAYEQYF,TGTGCCAGCAGTTATATCTCGGTACAGGGGGCCTACGAGCAGTACTTC
NA,few,TRBV7-2,TRBJ2-7,CASSRERTTTYEQYF,TGTGCCAGCAGCCGGGAGAGGACTACGACGTACGAGCAGTACTTC
NA,NA,TRBV7-8,TRBJ1-6,CASSLRRDNSPLHF,TGTGCCAGCAGCTTAAGGCGGGATAATTCACCCCTCCACTTT
NA,NA,TRBV5-4,TRBJ1-1,CASSLSGTEAFF,TGTGCCAGCAGCTTGAGCGGCACTGAAGCTTTCTTT
TRBD2,NA,TRBV29-1,TRBJ2-7,CSVGPSGGPSYEQYF,TGCAGCGTTGGCCCGTCGGGGGGGCCCTCCTACGAGCAGTACTTC
NA,NA,TRBV29-1,TRBJ1-1,CSVVTNTEAFF,TGCAGCGTTGTGACTAACACTGAAGCTTTCTTT
NA,NA,TRBV6-1,TRBJ1-5,CASSETWSASPQHF,TGTGCCAGCAGTGAAACCTGGTCCGCGTCGCCCCAGCATTTT
TRBD1,NA,TRBV4-1,TRBJ1-5,CASSQGLRQGNQPQHF,TGCGCCAGCAGCCAAGGCCTTCGACAGGGGAATCAGCCCCAGCATTTT
TRBD2,NA,TRBV7-7,TRBJ2-1,CASSLGLAGVYEQFF,TGTGCTAGCAGCCTGGGACTAGCGGGAGTGTACGAGCAGTTCTTC
NA,NA,TRBV30,TRBJ1-1,CAWTQSGRNTEAFF,TGTGCCTGGACCCAATCGGGAAGAAACACTGAAGCTTTCTTT
TRBD2,NA,TRBV7-2,TRBJ2-2,CASSSPSGRNTGELFF,TGTGCCAGCAGCTCACCTAGCGGGAGGAACACCGGGGAGCTGTTTTTT
NA,once,TRBV6-5,TRBJ1-2,CASSRTEYYGYTF,TGTGCCAGCAGTAGGACAGAATACTATGGCTACACCTTC
NA,NA,TRBV4-3,TRBJ1-5,CASSQEMGATQPQHF,TGCGCCAGCAGCCAAGAGATGGGGGCGACTCAGCCCCAGCATTTT
NA,NA,TRBV11-3,TRBJ2-1,CASSRGSSNEQFF,TGTGCCAGCAGCAGGGGTTCCTCCAATGAGCAGTTCTTC
NA,NA,TRBV21-1,TRBJ1-3,CASSKPGQGSGNTIYF,TGTGCCAGCAGCAAACCGGGACAGGGTTCTGGAAACACCATATATTTT